This T cell receptor (beta chain) was identified in a study of Graves' ophthalmopathy and Graves' hyperthyroidism. The TCR beta CDR3 regions underwent amplification from RNA transcripts. RT-PCR in the first round used HTBI primers; a second-round multiplex PCR followed. TCRdb reprocessed the multiplex PCR reads via MiXCR and lists one record per CDR3 protein. The sample gives about 1.1 million distinct CDR3 sequences, about two fifths of which show up once; around 10% is in the top ten. There are many counts of this clonotype. Hyperthyroidism patients were newly diagnosed, under 2 months' duration, aged 18 to 65. V was cut by 6 bases and J by 2 bases, with 17 bases left in between. Germline V gene lookup returns CDR1 LNHDA and CDR2 SQIVND (reference sequence). The CDR3 contains 15 residues.

The sequence came from an adult man with Graves' hyperthyroidism. The V call is TRBV19, the J call TRBJ2-7; D is perhaps TRBD1 (6 bases). The specimen was peripheral blood or thyroid tissue (not recorded which). The DNA for the CDR3 is TGTGCCAGTAGCCCCCGACGGACAGTCGCCTACGAGCAGTACTTC. Translation: CASSPRRTVAYEQYF.